This T cell receptor (beta chain) was obtained from a study of shared clonotypes between healthy human individuals. In the original analysis: Filtering differed, since immunoSEQ gave only junction sequences and no quality scores. Using immunoSEQ multiplex PCR, the repertoire was profiled, and TCRdb retains in-frame clones only, with some absent. D and trimming come from the DNA, and the V and J calls and clone size come from that table. The table has hundreds of thousands of clones, approximately 96% seen once. Note on this clone: Its antigen is unknown.

Selected positively for CCR7 and CD45RO-negative, naive CD8 cells excluded terminally differentiated effector memory CD45RA+ cells. Study results and limitations: For naive CD4 cells, approximately 5% of clonotypes were shared across a handful of donors.

Trimming stripped 8 bases from V and 3 bases from J, with 13 bases between. CDR3 length: 14 residues. Germline lookup yields CDR1 SEHNR and CDR2 FQNEAQ (reference sequence). The material sequenced was naive CD8+ T cells sorted from blood. The genes are TRBV7-9 and TRBJ2-2; D is unclear. The receptor's source is a woman in her 30s in good health. CDR3 region: CASEVSSHTGELFF. In DNA form, the CDR3 reads TGTGCCAGCGAGGTCTCCAGTCACACCGGGGAGCTGTTTTTT.